These T cell receptor beta chains were read from a single sample in a study of technical replicates of blood from a few donors. Some clones are missing from TCRdb's copy, which holds only in-frame ones; the method was immunoSEQ multiplex PCR. The data show 70,000 or so clones, with approximately 98% seen just once and roughly 0.2% held by the top ten. The sequencing input was T cells isolated from PBMCs. These receptors all stem from a human donor in good health. Both conserved end residues are part of each CDR3. Each record gives: V gene, D gene, J gene, CDR3 length, clone size, CDR3 DNA, CDR3 protein. The D gene is left open where the match is weak. Clone size is not always given. Where it is, it says once, few, many or a class for expanded clones.

V gene: TRBV6-5
D gene: -
J gene: TRBJ2-4
CDR3 length: 14
clone size: -
CDR3 DNA: TGTGCCAGCAGTCCCGACTTATCCTCGGACATTCAGTACTTC
CDR3 protein: CASSPDLSSDIQYF

V gene: TRBV4-3
D gene: -
J gene: TRBJ1-4
CDR3 length: 15
clone size: -
CDR3 DNA: TGCGCCAGCAGCCAAGTATACAGGGAATGGGAAAAACTGTTTTTT
CDR3 protein: CASSQVYREWEKLFF

V gene: TRBV11-3
D gene: -
J gene: TRBJ2-1
CDR3 length: 15
clone size: -
CDR3 DNA: TGTGCCACCTTAAGGCGGGGAGACTTCTACAATGAGCAGTTCTTC
CDR3 protein: CATLRRGDFYNEQFF

V gene: TRBV6-6
D gene: -
J gene: TRBJ2-3
CDR3 length: 13
clone size: -
CDR3 DNA: TGTGCCAGCAGCTCTTGGGGGGTGGATACGCAGTATTTT
CDR3 protein: CASSSWGVDTQYF

V gene: TRBV4-3
D gene: -
J gene: TRBJ1-2
CDR3 length: 15
clone size: once
CDR3 DNA: TGCGCCAGCAGCCAAGACCCTTTGACAGGACGTGGCTACACCTTC
CDR3 protein: CASSQDPLTGRGYTF

V gene: TRBV7-2
D gene: TRBD1
J gene: TRBJ2-1
CDR3 length: 16
clone size: -
CDR3 DNA: TGTGCCAGCAGCCGACCGGGACAGGGGGCGAGGGGTGAGCAGTTCTTC
CDR3 protein: CASSRPGQGARGEQFF

V gene: TRBV11-3
D gene: -
J gene: TRBJ2-1
CDR3 length: 13
clone size: once
CDR3 DNA: TGTGCCAGCAGCTTAAACAGCAACAATGAGCAGTTCTTC
CDR3 protein: CASSLNSNNEQFF

V gene: TRBV10-2
D gene: -
J gene: TRBJ2-1
CDR3 length: 13
clone size: -
CDR3 DNA: TGCGCCAGCAGTGATTTTAAGACTCGGGAGCAGTTCTTC
CDR3 protein: CASSDFKTREQFF

V gene: TRBV19
D gene: TRBD1
J gene: TRBJ1-2
CDR3 length: 14
clone size: -
CDR3 DNA: TGTGCCAGTAGTCGTCAGGGGGGAGTCTATGGCTACACCTTC
CDR3 protein: CASSRQGGVYGYTF

V gene: TRBV27
D gene: -
J gene: TRBJ2-7
CDR3 length: 15
clone size: -
CDR3 DNA: TGTGCCAGCAGTTCTCTGGGTTCTAGCTCCTACGAGCAGTACTTC
CDR3 protein: CASSSLGSSSYEQYF

V gene: TRBV5-6
D gene: -
J gene: TRBJ1-1
CDR3 length: 12
clone size: -
CDR3 DNA: TGTGCCAGCAGCTTATTACGGACAATGACTTTCTTT
CDR3 protein: CASSLLRTMTFF

V gene: TRBV7-2
D gene: -
J gene: TRBJ1-2
CDR3 length: 15
clone size: -
CDR3 DNA: TGTGCCAGCAGCCCCGTCATAGGGACATACTATGGCTACACCTTC
CDR3 protein: CASSPVIGTYYGYTF

V gene: TRBV29-1
D gene: -
J gene: TRBJ1-1
CDR3 length: 15
clone size: -
CDR3 DNA: TGCAGCGTTGAAGTCTGGGGGAGGGAGAACACTGAAGCTTTCTTT
CDR3 protein: CSVEVWGRENTEAFF

V gene: TRBV21-1
D gene: -
J gene: TRBJ1-1
CDR3 length: 13
clone size: -
CDR3 DNA: TGTGCCAGCAGCGCTCACAGGGGGCGAAGGGCTTTCTTT
CDR3 protein: CASSAHRGRRAFF

V gene: TRBV2
D gene: -
J gene: TRBJ1-5
CDR3 length: 15
clone size: -
CDR3 DNA: TGTGCCAGCAGTGAAGCAGAAAGGGAGAATCAGCCCCAGCATTTT
CDR3 protein: CASSEAERENQPQHF

V gene: TRBV7-8
D gene: TRBD2
J gene: TRBJ2-3
CDR3 length: 17
clone size: -
CDR3 DNA: TGTGCCAGCAGCGCGCCAATGACTAGCGGGCCCACAGATACGCAGTATTTT
CDR3 protein: CASSAPMTSGPTDTQYF

V gene: TRBV10-2
D gene: -
J gene: TRBJ1-2
CDR3 length: 14
clone size: -
CDR3 DNA: TGCGCCAGCACCCTAGGATCTCAAGGCTATGGCTACACCTTC
CDR3 protein: CASTLGSQGYGYTF

V gene: TRBV7-9
D gene: TRBD1
J gene: TRBJ2-5
CDR3 length: 16
clone size: -
CDR3 DNA: TGTGCCAGCAGCCGACTTGGACAGGGCTTCCGAGAGACCCAGTACTTC
CDR3 protein: CASSRLGQGFRETQYF

V gene: TRBV10-3
D gene: -
J gene: TRBJ2-7
CDR3 length: 11
clone size: -
CDR3 DNA: TGTGCCATCGCAGGCTCCTACGAGCAGTACTTC
CDR3 protein: CAIAGSYEQYF

V gene: TRBV19
D gene: TRBD1
J gene: TRBJ1-2
CDR3 length: 14
clone size: -
CDR3 DNA: TGTGCCAGTAGTATCCGGGACAGGGGTCGTCGCTACACCTTC
CDR3 protein: CASSIRDRGRRYTF

V gene: TRBV6-4
D gene: -
J gene: TRBJ1-2
CDR3 length: 10
clone size: -
CDR3 DNA: TGTGTTTGCGGGGCGGGGGGCTACACCTTC
CDR3 protein: CVCGAGGYTF

V gene: TRBV6-6
D gene: TRBD1
J gene: TRBJ2-7
CDR3 length: 13
clone size: -
CDR3 DNA: TGTGCCAGCAGGGGTGGGACAGCCTACGAGCAGTACTTC
CDR3 protein: CASRGGTAYEQYF

V gene: TRBV2
D gene: TRBD2
J gene: TRBJ2-1
CDR3 length: 20
clone size: -
CDR3 DNA: TGTGCCAGCAGTGACCCGCGGACTAGCGGGAATAGGGGCTCCTACAATGAGCAGTTCTTC
CDR3 protein: CASSDPRTSGNRGSYNEQFF

V gene: TRBV5-1
D gene: -
J gene: TRBJ1-1
CDR3 length: 14
clone size: -
CDR3 DNA: TGCGCCAGCAGCTTCCGGGAGATGAACACTGAAGCTTTCTTT
CDR3 protein: CASSFREMNTEAFF

V gene: TRBV9
D gene: -
J gene: TRBJ2-2
CDR3 length: 16
clone size: -
CDR3 DNA: TGTGCCAGCAGCGCATATGAGGGGGTAGACACCGGGGAGCTGTTTTTT
CDR3 protein: CASSAYEGVDTGELFF

V gene: TRBV7-7
D gene: -
J gene: TRBJ2-5
CDR3 length: 13
clone size: -
CDR3 DNA: TGTGCTAGCACCCCGACTCCAGAGGGGACCCAGTACTTC
CDR3 protein: CASTPTPEGTQYF

V gene: TRBV2
D gene: -
J gene: TRBJ2-5
CDR3 length: 11
clone size: -
CDR3 DNA: TGTGCCAGCGGAGAACAAGAGACCCAGTACTTC
CDR3 protein: CASGEQETQYF